A selection of T cell receptor beta chains follows, all from one sample in a study of blood T cell repertoires in COVID-19. The assay was immunoSEQ multiplex PCR, and TCRdb's table has in-frame clones only and misses some. The sample holds 30,000 or so clones, 80% to 90% seen once. Sequencing was done on a sample of peripheral blood. These receptors came from a man aged 45-65 years with acute or convalescent COVID-19. CDR3s include the opening cysteine and the closing phenylalanine or tryptophan. The D gene is left open where the match is weak. Size values are once, few and many counts, or a class for expanded clones, and some rows have none.

NA,TRBJ2-1,NA,TRBV12-3/TRBV12-4,TGTGCCAGCAGTGCGAGCAGGTTAGGTGAGCAGTTCTTC,CASSASRLGEQFF
NA,TRBJ2-1,once,TRBV15,TGTGCCACCAGCAGAGATCCGGCGGGCTCGCAGTTCTTC,CATSRDPAGSQFF
NA,TRBJ1-1,NA,TRBV11-3,TGTGCCAGCAGCGTGGCCAGAAACACTGAAGCTTTCTTT,CASSVARNTEAFF
TRBD2,TRBJ2-1,NA,TRBV19,TGTGCCAGTAGCCTCCCGGGACTAGCGGGAGGGGAGCAGTTCTTC,CASSLPGLAGGEQFF
NA,TRBJ1-2,NA,TRBV6-2/TRBV6-3,TGTGCCAGCAGTTCATCAGGGTCCTATGGCTACACCTTC,CASSSSGSYGYTF
TRBD2,TRBJ2-3,NA,TRBV7-2,TGTGCCAGCAGCTGGGGAATCCGACTAGCGGCTAGCACAGATACGCAGTATTTT,CASSWGIRLAASTDTQYF
NA,TRBJ1-1,NA,TRBV6-5,TGTGCCAGCAGTTACCCGGGGAGACCTGCTTTCTTT,CASSYPGRPAFF
NA,TRBJ1-5,NA,TRBV15,TGTGCCACGACAGACGGATATAGCAATCAGCCCCAGCATTTT,CATTDGYSNQPQHF
TRBD2,TRBJ2-7,NA,TRBV7-9,TGTGCCAGCAGCTTAAGGGCTAGCGGGAGTGAGGAGCAGTACTTC,CASSLRASGSEEQYF
TRBD1,TRBJ1-5,NA,TRBV2,TGTGCCAGCCACAGGGACAGGACCCGTTATAGCAATCAGCCCCAGCATTTT,CASHRDRTRYSNQPQHF
TRBD1,TRBJ1-1,NA,TRBV15,TGTGCCACCAGGATGACAGGGACTTTGAACACTGAAGCTTTCTTT,CATRMTGTLNTEAFF
TRBD1,TRBJ1-1,NA,TRBV29-1,TGCAGCGGCGTACAGGGGGCCTTGTTGGCTTTCTTT,CSGVQGALLAFF
TRBD1,TRBJ1-6,NA,TRBV7-9,TGTGCCAGCAGCTTAGCGGGCCAGGGGGCTGATAATTCACCCCTCCACTTT,CASSLAGQGADNSPLHF
TRBD2,TRBJ2-5,NA,TRBV4-1,TGCGCCAGCAGCCAAGATGTCCTAGCGGGACTCCGGGGGGAGACCCAGTACTTC,CASSQDVLAGLRGETQYF
TRBD2,TRBJ2-1,few,TRBV28,TGTGCCAGCAGTTTAAGACTAGCGGTATACAATGAGCAGTTCTTC,CASSLRLAVYNEQFF
TRBD2,TRBJ2-2,NA,TRBV5-1,TGCGCCAGCACCGTTATGACTAGCGGGAACACCGGGGAGCTGTTTTTT,CASTVMTSGNTGELFF
NA,TRBJ2-7,once,TRBV13,TGTGCCAGCAGCGATTCTAGCTGGAGCTCCTACGAGCAGTACTTC,CASSDSSWSSYEQYF
TRBD1,TRBJ2-1,NA,TRBV28,TGTGCCAGCAGCTGGAGAGACAGGGGTTTCGATGAGCAGTTCTTC,CASSWRDRGFDEQFF
TRBD2,TRBJ2-7,NA,TRBV28,TGTGCCAGCAGTTTATCCTACCTAGCGGCAGACTACGAGCAGTACTTC,CASSLSYLAADYEQYF
NA,TRBJ2-4,few,TRBV6-1,TGTGCCAGCAGTGACCAGAGCCGGGGAAACATTCAGTACTTC,CASSDQSRGNIQYF
TRBD2,TRBJ2-7,once,TRBV5-5,TGTGCCAGCAGACCAATCCTAGCGGAGTACTACGAGCAGTACTTC,CASRPILAEYYEQYF
TRBD1,TRBJ1-5,few,TRBV3-1/TRBV3-2,TGTGCCAGCTATGCCCGGGACAGGGTCGGTCAGCCCCAGCATTTT,CASYARDRVGQPQHF
NA,TRBJ1-4,NA,TRBV9,TGTGCCAGCAGCGTAGGCTGGGGGGAGAATAATGAAAAACTGTTTTTT,CASSVGWGENNEKLFF
TRBD2,TRBJ2-1,NA,TRBV24-1,TGTGCCACCAGTGAGGGAGGAGCGGGAGAGGGATATGAGCAGTTCTTC,CATSEGGAGEGYEQFF
TRBD1,TRBJ2-7,NA,TRBV27,TGTGCCAGCAGTTTATCGGGACAGGGGGCCCACGAGCAGTACTTC,CASSLSGQGAHEQYF
NA,TRBJ1-2,NA,TRBV6-2/TRBV6-3,TGTGCCAGCAGTTACTCCCCCAGCGGCGGCTACACCTTC,CASSYSPSGGYTF
NA,TRBJ2-1,NA,TRBV19,TGTGCCAGTAGTATAATTCATACCGGTAATGAGCAGTTCTTC,CASSIIHTGNEQFF
TRBD2,TRBJ2-1,NA,TRBV7-6,TGTGCCAGCAGCCCAAGGACTAGCGGGAGGGTCTACAATGAGCAGTTCTTC,CASSPRTSGRVYNEQFF
TRBD1,TRBJ1-2,NA,TRBV27,TGTGCCAGCAGTTTGGGACAGGGAGCGGACTATGGCTACACCTTC,CASSLGQGADYGYTF
NA,TRBJ2-2,NA,TRBV19,TGTGCCAGTAGTATTCGGAAGGAGACCGGGGAGCTGTTTTTT,CASSIRKETGELFF
TRBD1,TRBJ2-1,NA,TRBV6-5,TGTGCCAGCAGTTACCGCCCCGGGACAGGGGGATACGAGCAGTTCTTC,CASSYRPGTGGYEQFF